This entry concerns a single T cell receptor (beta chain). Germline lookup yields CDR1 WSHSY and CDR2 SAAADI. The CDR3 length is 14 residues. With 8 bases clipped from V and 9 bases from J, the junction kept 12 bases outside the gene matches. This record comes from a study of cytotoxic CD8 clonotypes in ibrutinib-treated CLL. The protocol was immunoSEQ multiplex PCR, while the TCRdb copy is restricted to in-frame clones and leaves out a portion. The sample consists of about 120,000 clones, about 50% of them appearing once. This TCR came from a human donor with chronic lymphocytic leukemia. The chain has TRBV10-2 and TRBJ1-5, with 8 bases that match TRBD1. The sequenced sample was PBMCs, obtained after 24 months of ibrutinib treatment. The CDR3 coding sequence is TGCGCCAGCCTTGGGGACAGGACCGCAAGGCCCCAGCATTTT. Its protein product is CASLGDRTARPQHF.